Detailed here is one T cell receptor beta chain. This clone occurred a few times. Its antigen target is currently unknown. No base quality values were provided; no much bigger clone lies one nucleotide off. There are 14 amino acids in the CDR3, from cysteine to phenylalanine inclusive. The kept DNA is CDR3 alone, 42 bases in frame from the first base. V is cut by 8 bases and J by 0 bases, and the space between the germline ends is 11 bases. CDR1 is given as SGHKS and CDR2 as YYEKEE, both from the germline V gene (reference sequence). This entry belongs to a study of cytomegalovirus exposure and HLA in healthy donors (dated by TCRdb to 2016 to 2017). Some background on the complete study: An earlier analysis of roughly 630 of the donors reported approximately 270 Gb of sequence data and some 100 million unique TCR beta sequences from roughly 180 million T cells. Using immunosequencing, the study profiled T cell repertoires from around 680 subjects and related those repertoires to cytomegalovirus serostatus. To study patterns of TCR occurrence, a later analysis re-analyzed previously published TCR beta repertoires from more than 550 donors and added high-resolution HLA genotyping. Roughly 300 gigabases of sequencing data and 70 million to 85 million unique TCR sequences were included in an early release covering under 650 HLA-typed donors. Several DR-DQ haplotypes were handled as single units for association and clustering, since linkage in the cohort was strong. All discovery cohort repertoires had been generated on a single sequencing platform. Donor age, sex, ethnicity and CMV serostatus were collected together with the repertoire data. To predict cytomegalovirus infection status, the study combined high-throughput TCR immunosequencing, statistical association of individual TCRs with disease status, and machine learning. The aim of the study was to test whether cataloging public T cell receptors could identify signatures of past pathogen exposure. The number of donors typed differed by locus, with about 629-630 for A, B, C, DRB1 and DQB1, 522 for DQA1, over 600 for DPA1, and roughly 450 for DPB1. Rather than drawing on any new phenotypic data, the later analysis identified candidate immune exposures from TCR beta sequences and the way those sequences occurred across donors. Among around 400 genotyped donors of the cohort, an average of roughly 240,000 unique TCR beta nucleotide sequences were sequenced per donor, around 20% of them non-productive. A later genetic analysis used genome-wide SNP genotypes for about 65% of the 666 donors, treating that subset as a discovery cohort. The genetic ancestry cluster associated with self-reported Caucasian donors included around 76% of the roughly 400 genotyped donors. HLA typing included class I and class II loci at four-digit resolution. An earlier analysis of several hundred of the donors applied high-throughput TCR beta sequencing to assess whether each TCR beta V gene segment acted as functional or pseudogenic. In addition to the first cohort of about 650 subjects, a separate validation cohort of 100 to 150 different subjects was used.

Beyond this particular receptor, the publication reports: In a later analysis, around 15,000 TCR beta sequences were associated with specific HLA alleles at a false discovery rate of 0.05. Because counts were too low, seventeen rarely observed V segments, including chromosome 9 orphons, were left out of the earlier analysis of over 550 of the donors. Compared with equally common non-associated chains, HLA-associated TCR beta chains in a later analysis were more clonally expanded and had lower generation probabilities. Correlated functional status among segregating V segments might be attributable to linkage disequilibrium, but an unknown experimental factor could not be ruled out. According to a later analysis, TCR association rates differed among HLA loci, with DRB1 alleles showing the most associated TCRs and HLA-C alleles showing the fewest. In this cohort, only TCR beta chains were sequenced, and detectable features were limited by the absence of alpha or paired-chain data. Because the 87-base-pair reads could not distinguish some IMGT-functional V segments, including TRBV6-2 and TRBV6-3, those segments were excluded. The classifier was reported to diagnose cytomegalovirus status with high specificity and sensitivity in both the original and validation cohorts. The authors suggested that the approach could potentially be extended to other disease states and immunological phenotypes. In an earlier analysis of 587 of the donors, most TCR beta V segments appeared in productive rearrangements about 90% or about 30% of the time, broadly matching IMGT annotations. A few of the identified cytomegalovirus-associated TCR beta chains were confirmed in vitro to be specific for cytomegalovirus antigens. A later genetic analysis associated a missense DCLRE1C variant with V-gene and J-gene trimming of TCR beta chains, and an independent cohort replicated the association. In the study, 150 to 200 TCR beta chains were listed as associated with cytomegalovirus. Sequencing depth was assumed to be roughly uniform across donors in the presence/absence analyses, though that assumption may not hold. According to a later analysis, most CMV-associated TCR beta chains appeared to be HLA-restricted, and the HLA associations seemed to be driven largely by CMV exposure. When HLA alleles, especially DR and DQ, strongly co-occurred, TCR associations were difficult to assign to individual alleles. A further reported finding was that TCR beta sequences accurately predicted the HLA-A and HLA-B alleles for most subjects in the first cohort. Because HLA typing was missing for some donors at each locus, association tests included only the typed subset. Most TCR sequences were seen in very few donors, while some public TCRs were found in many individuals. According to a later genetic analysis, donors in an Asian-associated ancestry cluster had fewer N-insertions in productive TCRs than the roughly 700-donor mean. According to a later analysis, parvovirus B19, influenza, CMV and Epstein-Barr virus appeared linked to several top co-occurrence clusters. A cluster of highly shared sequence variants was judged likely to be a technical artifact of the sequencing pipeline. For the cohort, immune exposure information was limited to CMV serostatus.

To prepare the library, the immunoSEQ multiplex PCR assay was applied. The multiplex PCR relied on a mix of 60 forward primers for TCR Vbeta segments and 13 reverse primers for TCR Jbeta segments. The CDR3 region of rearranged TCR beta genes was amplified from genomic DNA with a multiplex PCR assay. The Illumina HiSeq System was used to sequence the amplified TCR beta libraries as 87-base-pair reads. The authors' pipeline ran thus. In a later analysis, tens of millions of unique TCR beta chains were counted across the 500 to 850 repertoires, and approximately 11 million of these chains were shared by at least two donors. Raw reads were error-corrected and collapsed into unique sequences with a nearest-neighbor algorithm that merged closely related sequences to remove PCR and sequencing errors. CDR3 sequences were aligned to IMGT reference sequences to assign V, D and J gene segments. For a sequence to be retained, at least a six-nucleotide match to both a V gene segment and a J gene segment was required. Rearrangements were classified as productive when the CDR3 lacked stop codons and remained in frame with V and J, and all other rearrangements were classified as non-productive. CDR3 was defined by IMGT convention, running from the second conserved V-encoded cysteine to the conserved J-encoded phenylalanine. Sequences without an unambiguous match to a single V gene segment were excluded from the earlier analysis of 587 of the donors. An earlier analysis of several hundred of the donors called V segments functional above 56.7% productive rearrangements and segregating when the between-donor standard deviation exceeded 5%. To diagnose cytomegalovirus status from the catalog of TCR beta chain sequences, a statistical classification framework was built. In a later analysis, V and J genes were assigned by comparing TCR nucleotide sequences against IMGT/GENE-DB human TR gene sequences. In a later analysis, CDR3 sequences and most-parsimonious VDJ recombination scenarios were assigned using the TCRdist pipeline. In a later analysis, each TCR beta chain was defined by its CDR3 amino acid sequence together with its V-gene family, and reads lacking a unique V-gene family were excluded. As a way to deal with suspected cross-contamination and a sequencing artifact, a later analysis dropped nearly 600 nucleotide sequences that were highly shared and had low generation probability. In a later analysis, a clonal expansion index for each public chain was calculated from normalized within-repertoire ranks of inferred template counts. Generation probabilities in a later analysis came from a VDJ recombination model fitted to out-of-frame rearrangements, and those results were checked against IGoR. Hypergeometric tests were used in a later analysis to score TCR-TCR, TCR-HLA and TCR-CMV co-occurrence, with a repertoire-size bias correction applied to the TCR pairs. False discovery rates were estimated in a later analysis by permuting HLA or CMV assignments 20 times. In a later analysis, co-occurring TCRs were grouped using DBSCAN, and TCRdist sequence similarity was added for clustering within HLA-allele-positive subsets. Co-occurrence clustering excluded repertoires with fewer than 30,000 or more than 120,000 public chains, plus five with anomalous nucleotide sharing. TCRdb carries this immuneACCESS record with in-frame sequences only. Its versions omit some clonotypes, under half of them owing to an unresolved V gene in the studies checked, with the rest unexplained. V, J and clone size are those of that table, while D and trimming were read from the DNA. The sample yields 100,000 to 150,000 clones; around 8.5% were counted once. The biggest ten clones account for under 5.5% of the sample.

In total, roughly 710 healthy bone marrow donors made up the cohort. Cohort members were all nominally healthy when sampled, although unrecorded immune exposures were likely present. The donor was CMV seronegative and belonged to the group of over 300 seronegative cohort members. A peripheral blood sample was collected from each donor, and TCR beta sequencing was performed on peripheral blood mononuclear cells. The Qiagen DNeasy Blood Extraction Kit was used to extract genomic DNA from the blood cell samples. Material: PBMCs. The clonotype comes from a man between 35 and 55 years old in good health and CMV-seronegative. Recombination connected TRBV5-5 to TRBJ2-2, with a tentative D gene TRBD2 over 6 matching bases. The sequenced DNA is TGTGCCAGGAGACTAGTGGCGAACACCGGGGAGCTGTTTTTT. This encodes CARRLVANTGELFF.